These T cell receptor beta chains were read from a single sample in a study of T cells expressing NK-cell markers. TCRdb reanalyzed the 5' RACE reads, giving one entry per CDR3 protein sequence and no DNA. The sample table sets out a few hundred thousand distinct CDR3 sequences. The source material was blood T cells: a sorted CD56 or NKG2C T cell subset, CD4+ or CD8+ T cells, or bulk PBMC T cells (not recorded which). These receptors were obtained from a woman aged 45 to 65 in good health. Each CDR3 is given with its conserved first and last residue.

v_gene,j_gene,CDR3aa
TRBV7-2,TRBJ2-1,CASSWGVPTGTSDYEQFF
TRBV6-1,TRBJ2-5,CASDGLAQETQYF
TRBV6-5,TRBJ1-2,CATGQGSHGYTF
TRBV10-2,TRBJ2-2,CASSKPFRNANTGELFF
TRBV19,TRBJ2-1,CASRRGPEQFF
TRBV9,TRBJ2-3,CASSATSGTTDTQYF
TRBV3-1,TRBJ1-1,CASSPGGEGVRTEAFF
TRBV3-1,TRBJ1-2,CASSQDSLSRGYGYTF
TRBV5-1,TRBJ1-2,CASSLGQQNYGYTF
TRBV12-3/TRBV12-4,TRBJ2-7,CASSALSYEQYF
TRBV3-1,TRBJ2-7,CASSQGSGRALYF
TRBV29-1,TRBJ2-3,CSAITGLAGGSDTQYF
TRBV4-1,TRBJ2-1,CASSQDSLGLTSSYNEQFF
TRBV5-1,TRBJ2-7,CASSLSGGSEQYF
TRBV5-1,TRBJ2-1,CATTRGQGDNEQFF
TRBV7-9,TRBJ2-4,CASSTPTRDLAKNIQYF
TRBV7-8,TRBJ2-3,CASSLKNRGTGLDTQYF
TRBV6-5,TRBJ1-2,CASRAGGGLNYGYTF
TRBV12-3/TRBV12-4,TRBJ2-3,CASSFIAGTDTQYF
TRBV6-5,TRBJ2-5,CASSYEGAGRSQYF
TRBV6-2/TRBV6-3,TRBJ2-7,CASTDLGASEEQYF
TRBV5-1,TRBJ2-1,CASSLGSGSANEQFF
TRBV19,TRBJ2-1,CASSIYRNEQFF
TRBV6-4,TRBJ2-1,CASSDRSSSYNEQFF
TRBV5-1,TRBJ2-5,CASERDEKETQYF
TRBV12-3/TRBV12-4,TRBJ2-3,CASSPTGSRTDTQYF
TRBV6-1,TRBJ1-3,CASTPVGGSGNTIYF
TRBV11-2,TRBJ2-3,CASSLFNGAPQLDTQYF
TRBV28,TRBJ2-1,CASSPLTRIRNEQFF
TRBV6-1,TRBJ2-2,CASSSTGPYTGELFF
TRBV6-2/TRBV6-3,TRBJ2-7,CASSSPDPSGEQYF
TRBV12-3/TRBV12-4,TRBJ2-2,CASTPLPLGTGELFF
TRBV12-3/TRBV12-4,TRBJ2-1,CASSPPGLAIGPYNEQFF
TRBV9,TRBJ2-2,CASSVPGGPNTGELFF
TRBV7-2,TRBJ2-1,CASSLAPGLDNEQFF
TRBV4-1,TRBJ2-1,CASSQVGLASGEQFF
TRBV6-1,TRBJ2-5,CASSPRAGDTTQYF
TRBV3-1,TRBJ2-3,CASSPSVTDTQYF
TRBV2,TRBJ2-1,CASKGGRVREQFF
TRBV5-1,TRBJ2-1,CASSLAPRRDEQFF
TRBV20-1,TRBJ1-5,CSVLQGALHNQPQHF
TRBV12-3/TRBV12-4,TRBJ2-1,CASSLEMLYEQFF